A single sample gave rise to the 4 T cell receptor beta chains below, sequenced in a study of T cell clonality in common variable immunodeficiency. Assay used: immunoSEQ multiplex PCR; TCRdb lists only in-frame clones, some missing. Observed in the sample are approximately 34,000 clones, none of them singletons. Sequencing was done on a sample of peripheral blood mononuclear cells. Receptors originate from a person aged 18 to 70 in good health.

This clone was observed many times. The CDR3 is cut off 3 residues early in the read; its end comes from the germline J gene. This chain uses TRBV7-3 with TRBJ2-2; TRBD1 agrees at 10 bases. Germline V CDR1 and CDR2: SGHTA, FQGTGA. Germline trimming cut 4 bases from V and 3 bases from J; bases unmatched to any gene: 5. This CDR3 is built from 16 residues. CDR3 bases read: TGTGCCAGCAGCTCTGACAGGGGGCGCGACACCGGGGAG. Its translation is CASSSDRGRDTGE. The CDR3, in full, reads CASSSDRGRDTGELFF.

Notes on this clone: The read finishes 3 residues shy of the CDR3 end, and the germline J gene is used to complete it. J is TRBJ1-2 and V is TRBV7-9; 7 bases are shared with TRBD1. Trimming at V came to 5 bases and at J to 4 bases, leaving 7 bases not matched to a gene. This CDR3 spans 14 amino acids. CDR1 is SEHNR, CDR2 FQNEAQ, per germline (reference sequence). CDR3 in amino acids: CASSAPGTVYGYTF. CDR3 DNA, as far as it was read: TGTGCCAGCAGCGCTCCCGGGACAGTCTATGGC.

Many counts were recorded for this clone. The same CDR3 is also encoded by other DNA sequences in this sample. CDR3: CAISEGQGEKLFF. The sequenced part of the CDR3 DNA is TGTGCCATCAGTGAGGGACAGGGGGAAAAA. The chain has TRBV10-3 and TRBJ1-4; 9 nucleotides line up with TRBD1. The CDR3 end lies 3 residues beyond the end of the read and is filled in from the germline J gene. Trimming cost V 2 bases and J 8 bases; bases outside gene matches: 0. The CDR3 has 13 residues. Germline V gene data show CDR1 as ENHRY and CDR2 as SYGVKD.

Ten or more counts support this clone. The CDR3 extends 3 residues past the end of the read, so its final part is completed from the germline J gene. The chain couples TRBV7-2 to TRBJ2-5, with D uncertain. Germline CDR1 and CDR2: SGHTA and FQGNSA. Trimming removed 1 base at V and 4 bases at J, with 4 bases between. This CDR3 spans 12 amino acids. The CDR3 bases that were read are TGTGCCAGCAGCTTAGATCGAGAGACC. This codes for CASSLDRET. The whole CDR3 sequence reads CASSLDRETQYF. Looking up the rest from reference TRBV7-2 and TRBJ2-5 gives the full variable domain: GAGVSQSPSNKVTEKGKDVELRCDPISGHTALYWYRQSLGQGLEFLIYFQGNSAPDKSGLPSDRFSAERTGGSVSTLTIQRTQQEDSAVYLCASSLDRETQYFGPGTRLLVL.